The 30 T cell receptor beta chains below come from one sample, sequenced in a study of neurological immune-mediated disorders. TCRdb reprocessed the 5' RACE reads with MiXCR, giving one entry per CDR3 protein. The sample yields about 46,000 distinct CDR3 sequences, 3.5% to 5% seen once. The sample comprised PBMCs. The source is a woman aged 60-75 years with multiple sclerosis.

The chain is built from TRBV24-1 and TRBJ2-1; D may match TRBD1 or TRBD2 (7 bases each). Trimming took off 8 bases at V and 7 bases at J, with 17 bases between the two ends. Germline CDR1 reads KGHDR; CDR2 reads SFDVKD. This CDR3 is built from 14 residues. CDR3 amino acids: CATNGGQGGNEQFF. CDR3 nucleotides: TGTGCCACCAACGGGGGCCAGGGGGGGAATGAGCAGTTCTTC.

This rearrangement joins TRBV3-1 to TRBJ2-7; 9 bases agree with TRBD1. The ends lost 3 bases at V and 2 bases at J; junction bases unmatched: 2. The length of the CDR3 is 14 residues. Germline CDR1 LGHDT, CDR2 YNNKEL (reference sequence). The CDR3 spells CASSQDRGPYEQYF. CDR3 nucleotide sequence: TGTGCCAGCAGCCAGGACAGGGGCCCCTACGAGCAGTACTTC.

This clonotype was seen ten or more times. This chain connects TRBV28 to TRBJ2-5; 7 nucleotides line up with TRBD2. In germline, CDR1 is MDHEN, CDR2 SYDVKM. J was trimmed by 5 bases and V by 7 bases; bases with no gene match: 10. CDR3 size: 14 residues. The DNA for the CDR3 is TGTGCCAGCACCCTCGCGGGAGAACAGGAGACCCAGTACTTC. Translation gives CASTLAGEQETQYF.

This clonotype was counted many times. The chain carries TRBV6-2 or TRBV6-3 and TRBJ1-5; D is possibly TRBD1 (5 bases). The germline V gene has CDR1 MNHEY and CDR2 SVGEGT. The CDR3 has 13 residues. Trimming stripped 9 bases from V and 0 bases from J, with 9 bases between. The CDR3 here is CASRDSSNQPQHF. CDR3 sequence (DNA): TGTGCCAGTCGGGACTCTAGCAATCAGCCCCAGCATTTT.

This clonotype was counted a few times. The chain carries TRBV18 and TRBJ2-3; no reliable D call. Trimming removed 3 bases from V and 7 bases from J, with 11 bases in between. From germline, CDR1 is KGHSH and CDR2 LQKENI. The CDR3 covers 13 residues. CDR3 loop: CASSPLISNTQYF. CDR3 coding DNA: TGTGCCAGCTCACCCTTAATTTCGAATACGCAGTATTTT.

This clonotype was detected many times. The chain has TRBV2 and TRBJ1-1; D might be TRBD1 (5 bases). This CDR3 has 13 residues. The germline CDR1 and CDR2 sequences are SNHLY and FYNNEI. The V end lost 4 bases, the J end lost 5 bases, and 11 bases lay between the germline ends. The CDR3 sequence: CASSVRQGTEAFF. As DNA, the CDR3 is TGTGCCAGCAGTGTAAGGCAGGGAACTGAAGCTTTCTTT.

This clonotype was detected ten times or more. The chain recombines TRBV20-1 with TRBJ2-5, with 7 bases fitting TRBD1. CDR3 length: 15 residues. With V trimmed by 1 base and J by 3 bases, 8 bases remained unmatched. Germline CDR1 DFQATT, CDR2 SNEGSKA (reference sequence). CDR3 DNA sequence: TGCAGTGCTAGAGTTGGGACAGCGAAAGAAGAGACCCAGTACTTC. Its protein product is CSARVGTAKEETQYF.

V usage is TRBV5-1 and J usage is TRBJ1-1; possible D gene TRBD1, 5 bases. Germline V gene data show CDR1 as SGHRS and CDR2 as YFSETQ. The CDR3 is made up of 14 amino acids. The V and J ends lost 2 bases and 1 base respectively, with 9 bases between them. The CDR3 is CASSFQGANTEAFF. DNA for the CDR3: TGCGCCAGCAGCTTCCAGGGAGCGAACACTGAAGCTTTCTTT.

This clonotype was recorded many times. The rearrangement uses TRBV28 and TRBJ1-3; tentatively, D is TRBD1 (5 bases). Germline assignment: CDR1 MDHEN and CDR2 SYDVKM. This CDR3 region has 16 residues. Trimming left V 3 bases short and J 0 bases short, with 12 bases between. The CDR3 spells CASSLLGTVSGNTIYF. CDR3 bases: TGTGCCAGCAGTTTGTTGGGGACGGTCTCTGGAAACACCATATATTTT.

This clonotype was observed at least ten times. The CDR3: CSAAVGSGPPETQYF. CDR3 nucleotides: TGCAGTGCCGCTGTCGGCAGCGGGCCCCCGGAGACCCAGTACTTC. The rearrangement links TRBV20-1 to TRBJ2-5; D is possibly TRBD2 (6 bases). This CDR3 comprises 15 residues. The germline CDR1 and CDR2 sequences are DFQATT and SNEGSKA (reference sequence). The V end lost 6 bases, the J end lost 5 bases, and 22 bases lay between the germline ends.

As concerns this clonotype: The germline gene is not matched at one end of the junction; a read error may be the cause. The chain employs TRBV9 and TRBJ1-6, with D perhaps TRBD1 (5 bases). The CDR3 is 15 residues long. Germline values: CDR1 SGDLS, CDR2 YYNGEE. The CDR3 is CVSSTTGEYNSPLHF. In DNA form, the CDR3 reads TGTGTCAGCAGCACCACGGGGGAATATAATTCACCCCTCCACTTT.

In this sample, this clonotype turned up many times. The chain uses TRBV29-1 and TRBJ2-5; D perhaps matches TRBD2 (5 bases). The V end was cut by 3 bases, the J end by 5 bases, with 13 bases between. Germline lookup yields CDR1 SQVTM and CDR2 ANQGSEA. The CDR3 length is 13 residues. CDR3 amino acids: CSVEPWTGETQYF. The CDR3 DNA is TGCAGCGTTGAGCCGTGGACGGGGGAGACCCAGTACTTC.

This clonotype was seen many times. This chain connects TRBV20-1 to TRBJ2-3; 13 bases are a match to TRBD2. V was clipped by 6 bases and J by 5 bases; unmatched bases: 8. The CDR3 is 15 residues long. Germline V gene data show CDR1 as DFQATT and CDR2 as SNEGSKA (reference sequence). The CDR3 loop is CSAPRLAGGVDTQYF. Here the CDR3 DNA reads TGCAGTGCGCCGCGACTAGCGGGAGGAGTAGATACGCAGTATTTT.

This clonotype was seen ten or more times. This chain uses TRBV28 with TRBJ2-5; D gene uncertain. This CDR3 contains 12 residues. Per the germline V gene, CDR1 is MDHEN and CDR2 is SYDVKM. Trimming removed 8 bases from V and 2 bases from J, with 9 bases in between. CDR3 sequence reads: CASQNPQETQYF. The CDR3 DNA reads as TGTGCCAGCCAGAACCCTCAAGAGACCCAGTACTTC.

This clonotype has a count of ten or more. The V gene is TRBV10-3, the J gene TRBJ2-1; perhaps TRBD2 as D (6 bases). Trimming took off 8 bases at V and 5 bases at J, with 16 bases between the two ends. The CDR3 spans 14 residues. Germline lookup yields CDR1 ENHRY and CDR2 SYGVKD. DNA for the CDR3: TGTGCCATCGGTAGCGGCCAAGCCAACAATGAGCAGTTCTTC. It codes for CAIGSGQANNEQFF.

This clonotype was picked up a small number of times. This chain uses TRBV5-6 with TRBJ2-7; D call uncertain. V dropped 0 bases and J dropped 0 bases, with 7 bases sitting between them. The CDR3 spans 14 residues. Germline CDR1 SGHDT, CDR2 YYEEEE. The CDR3 sequence: CASSLDPVSYEQYF. CDR3 sequence (DNA): TGTGCCAGCAGCTTGGATCCGGTCTCCTACGAGCAGTACTTC.

To note about this clonotype: Since a much larger clone is just one base distant, this may be a read error. This rearrangement joins TRBV2 to TRBJ2-3, with 7 bases matching TRBD2. The CDR3 loop spans 13 amino acids. Trimming at V came to 5 bases and at J to 2 bases, leaving 1 base not matched to a gene. CDR1 is SNHLY, CDR2 FYNNEI, per germline. CDR3 sequence (DNA): TGTGCCAGCAGTCGGGACTACACAGATACGCAGTATTTT. It translates to CASSRDYTDTQYF.

This clonotype was seen more than once but under ten times. The chain couples TRBV9 to TRBJ1-1; TRBD1 matches 10 bases. Germline-derived CDR1 and CDR2 are SGDLS and YYNGEE. CDR3 size: 15 residues. The V segment lost 0 bases and the J segment 4 bases; nucleotides outside the gene matches: 3. CDR3 in amino acids: CASSVGDRGGTEAFF. CDR3 nucleotides: TGTGCCAGCAGCGTAGGGGACAGGGGAGGCACTGAAGCTTTCTTT.

This clonotype was seen only a few times. V and J are TRBV7-3 and TRBJ1-2, with 8 bases fitting TRBD1. Germline V lookup: CDR1 SGHTA, CDR2 FQGTGA. Germline trimming cut 3 bases from V and 10 bases from J; bases unmatched to any gene: 7. The length of the CDR3 is 13 residues. The DNA of the CDR3 is TGTGCCAGCAGCTTCACAGGGGGAGCCCCCTACACCTTC. Amino acid sequence: CASSFTGGAPYTF.

This clonotype was counted many times. V is TRBV5-1 and J is TRBJ1-1; TRBD1 aligns across 9 bases. CDR1 SGHRS and CDR2 YFSETQ come from the germline V gene. The CDR3 has 14 residues. The V and J ends lost 4 bases and 5 bases, in that order; junction bases with no gene match: 6. Here the CDR3 reads CASSEQGAVTEAFF. The CDR3 bases are TGCGCCAGCAGCGAACAGGGGGCAGTGACTGAAGCTTTCTTT.

Ten or more counts support this clonotype. The chain couples TRBV24-1 to TRBJ2-1, with 8 bases lining up with TRBD1. CDR3 size: 13 residues. The germline V gene has CDR1 KGHDR and CDR2 SFDVKD. Trimming at V came to 4 bases and at J to 12 bases, leaving 7 bases not matched to a gene. CDR3: CATSETGGTGQFF. For the CDR3, the DNA is TGTGCCACCAGTGAGACCGGCGGGACAGGGCAGTTCTTC.

This clonotype has at least ten counts. The V and J genes are TRBV25-1 and TRBJ2-2; the D is unclear. Trimming cost V 2 bases and J 1 base, with 5 bases left between them. This CDR3 comprises 14 residues. Germline V lookup: CDR1 MGHDK, CDR2 SYGVNS. The CDR3 region has the DNA TGTGCCAGCAGTGAAATGGTGAACACCGGGGAGCTGTTTTTT. Encoded protein: CASSEMVNTGELFF.

This clonotype was observed many times. The gene calls are TRBV20-1 and TRBJ2-3; 9 bases fit TRBD2. CDR1 is DFQATT, CDR2 SNEGSKA, per germline (reference sequence). The V segment lost 6 bases and the J segment 6 bases; nucleotides outside the gene matches: 13. The CDR3 has 15 residues. The CDR3 DNA reads as TGCAGTGCACGAAATAGCGGGAGTTTCCGCGATACGCAGTATTTT. Encoded protein: CSARNSGSFRDTQYF.

This clonotype was recorded many times. The chain couples TRBV7-8 to TRBJ1-3, with a weak D call TRBD1 (5 bases). The germline V gene encodes CDR1 SGHVS and CDR2 FQNEAQ. This CDR3 is built from 14 residues. Trimming took 5 bases from V and 0 from J, leaving 8 bases between them. Here the CDR3 reads CASSETDSGNTIYF. CDR3 DNA sequence: TGTGCCAGCAGCGAGACAGACTCTGGAAACACCATATATTTT.

This clonotype was found many times. The rearrangement uses TRBV5-4 and TRBJ1-1; possibly TRBD1 for D (5 bases). The germline V and J ends were trimmed by 2 bases and 10 bases, with 12 bases remaining between them. This CDR3 spans 12 amino acids. Germline-derived CDR1 and CDR2 are SGHNT and YYREEE (reference sequence). The CDR3 DNA reads TGTGCCAGCAGCTTAGATGGGGCGAGAGCTTTCTTT. This translates into CASSLDGARAFF.

This clonotype was observed many times. V usage is TRBV7-2 and J usage is TRBJ1-1, with 9 bases lining up with TRBD1. This CDR3 contains 15 residues. Germline-derived CDR1 and CDR2 are SGHTA and FQGNSA. J gave up 7 bases and V 5 bases, and 11 bases lay outside the gene matches. This chain's CDR3 is CASSLPKDRGVEAFF. The DNA of the CDR3 is TGTGCCAGCAGCCTACCCAAGGACAGGGGAGTTGAAGCTTTCTTT. The full variable domain, in which reference TRBV7-2 and TRBJ1-1 provide the parts outside the CDR3, is GAGVSQSPSNKVTEKGKDVELRCDPISGHTALYWYRQSLGQGLEFLIYFQGNSAPDKSGLPSDRFSAERTGGSVSTLTIQRTQQEDSAVYLCASSLPKDRGVEAFFGQGTRLTVV.

In its sample, this clonotype was seen many times. The V call is TRBV28, the J call TRBJ2-6; 7 nucleotides align to TRBD1. V lost 5 bases to trimming and J lost 0 bases; unmatched junction nucleotides: 7. CDR3 length equals 17 residues. From germline, CDR1 is MDHEN and CDR2 SYDVKM. CDR3 DNA: TGTGCCAGCAGTGGACGGGACAGTCCCTCTGGGGCCAACGTCCTGACTTTC. Protein: CASSGRDSPSGANVLTF.

This sequence joins TRBV5-1 and TRBJ2-1, with 11 bases identical to TRBD2. There are 19 residues in the CDR3. Germline CDR1 and CDR2: SGHRS and YFSETQ. The ends lost 3 bases at V and 6 bases at J; junction bases unmatched: 17. The CDR3 coding sequence is TGCGCCAGCAGCTCCGGCCTTGGGACTAGCGGAGCAGGGGGCAATGAGCAGTTCTTC. Amino acid sequence: CASSSGLGTSGAGGNEQFF. Full variable domain (rest looked up from reference TRBV5-1 and TRBJ2-1): KAGVTQTPRYLIKTRGQQVTLSCSPISGHRSVSWYQQTPGQGLQFLFEYFSETQRNKGNFPGRFSGRQFSNSRSEMNVSTLELGDSALYLCASSSGLGTSGAGGNEQFFGPGTRLTVL.

This clonotype was seen many times. The chain carries TRBV7-9 and TRBJ2-3, with D perhaps TRBD2 (5 bases). The V gene lost 5 bases and the J gene lost 0 bases, with 15 bases spanning the gap. Germline V gene lookup returns CDR1 SEHNR and CDR2 FQNEAQ (reference sequence). The CDR3 length is 16 residues. The CDR3 DNA reads as TGTGCCAGCAGCAAGGCCCAGCGGACTAGCACAGATACGCAGTATTTT. Translating gives CASSKAQRTSTDTQYF.

This clonotype was counted ten times or more. This chain links TRBV9 with TRBJ2-7; unclear D gene. The CDR3 totals 14 residues. With 0 bases removed from V and 2 bases from J, the gap between germline ends came to 9 bases. CDR1 SGDLS and CDR2 YYNGEE come from the germline V gene. The CDR3 nucleotides are TGTGCCAGCAGCGTAGGTGGGGAAACCTACGAGCAGTACTTC. It is translated as CASSVGGETYEQYF.